The 30 T cell receptor beta chains given below trace back to one sample, sequenced in a study of blood T cells in healthy people across ages. With a J-beta primer mix and a sample-barcoded 5' primer, a second PCR ran about 7 to 12 cycles. TCRdb re-called the 5' RACE reads through MiXCR, storing one row per CDR3 protein. The data show approximately 800,000 distinct CDR3 sequences, around 62% seen once. What was sequenced was blood. Every receptor here comes from a man aged 25-45 years in good health.

In this sample, this clonotype turned up once. This sequence joins TRBV25-1 and TRBJ2-3; perhaps TRBD1 as D (6 bases). The CDR3 length is 13 residues. The V gene lost 2 bases and the J gene lost 5 bases, with 8 bases spanning the gap. Germline loops: CDR1 MGHDK, CDR2 SYGVNS. CDR3 region: CASSEPGVDTQYF. CDR3 coding DNA: TGTGCCAGCAGTGAACCAGGGGTAGATACGCAGTATTTT.

V is TRBV10-3 and J is TRBJ2-5, with D unclear. This CDR3 is built from 16 residues. V was shortened by 4 bases and J by 0 bases, with 15 bases between the two germline ends. Germline CDR1 ENHRY, CDR2 SYGVKD. This CDR3 reads CAISGSKGRNQETQYF. CDR3 sequence (DNA): TGTGCCATCAGTGGGTCGAAAGGTCGGAACCAAGAGACCCAGTACTTC.

The chain couples TRBV20-1 to TRBJ2-7; 8 bases map to TRBD1. V lost 6 bases and J lost 0; bases outside the gene matches: 16. Germline V lookup: CDR1 DFQATT, CDR2 SNEGSKA (reference sequence). The CDR3 spans 17 residues. The CDR3 loop is CSATTWAKGQVSYEQYF. CDR3 nucleotides: TGCAGTGCAACGACCTGGGCTAAGGGACAGGTCTCCTACGAGCAGTACTTC.

The chain employs TRBV12-3 or TRBV12-4 and TRBJ2-5, with 9 bases aligning to TRBD1. The J call may not be correct, given that the DNA end is closer to TRBJ2-7. The length of the CDR3 is 14 residues. The CDR3 reads CASSRSDRGYEQYF. CDR3 nucleotides: TGTGCCAGCAGTCGCTCGGACAGGGGATACGAGCAGTACTTC.

CDR3 nucleotide sequence: TGCAGCGTTGGGGGGGGACAGTACAAAGATGGCTACACCTTC. It yields the protein CSVGGGQYKDGYTF. This sequence joins TRBV29-1 and TRBJ1-2; TRBD1 matches 7 bases. The CDR3 has 14 amino acids. V was clipped by 4 bases and J by 6 bases; unmatched bases: 11. Germline CDR1 reads SQVTM; CDR2 reads ANQGSEA.

The chain has TRBV7-6 and TRBJ1-4; no definite D call. The CDR3 contains 15 residues. The germline V and J ends were trimmed by 2 bases and 6 bases, with 13 bases remaining between them. Germline lookup yields CDR1 SGHVS and CDR2 FNYEAQ. The CDR3 loop reads CASSLSGSFYEKLFF. CDR3 nucleotide sequence: TGTGCCAGCAGCTTATCCGGGTCCTTTTATGAAAAACTGTTTTTT.

The V gene is TRBV2, the J gene TRBJ2-1, with 10 bases lining up with TRBD2. Germline trimming cut 6 bases from V and 0 bases from J; bases unmatched to any gene: 11. The CDR3 loop spans 18 amino acids. In germline, CDR1 is SNHLY, CDR2 FYNNEI. For the CDR3, the DNA is TGTGCCAGCAGGAGGACTAGCGGCCCTGTAAGCTCCTACAATGAGCAGTTCTTC. As protein: CASRRTSGPVSSYNEQFF. Full variable domain (remainder filled in from reference TRBV2 and TRBJ2-1): EPEVTQTPSHQVTQMGQEVILRCVPISNHLYFYWYRQILGQKVEFLVSFYNNEISEKSEIFDDQFSVERPDGSNFTLKIRSTKLEDSAMYFCASRRTSGPVSSYNEQFFGPGTRLTVL.

This clonotype was seen more than once but under ten times. J is TRBJ2-1 and V is TRBV5-6, with TRBD2 as a possible D gene (6 bases). The CDR3 sequence is 17 residues long. Deletions cut 3 bases from V and 0 bases from J, with 16 bases between. In germline, CDR1 is SGHDT, CDR2 YYEEEE. The CDR3 sequence: CASSSFAGPSSYNEQFF. The CDR3 DNA follows: TGTGCCAGCAGCTCCTTCGCGGGGCCGAGCTCCTACAATGAGCAGTTCTTC. Complete variable domain (other parts from reference TRBV5-6 and TRBJ2-1): DAGVTQSPTHLIKTRGQQVTLRCSPKSGHDTVSWYQQALGQGPQFIFQYYEEEERQRGNFPDRFSGHQFPNYSSELNVNALLLGDSALYLCASSSFAGPSSYNEQFFGPGTRLTVL.

This chain connects TRBV9 to TRBJ2-7, with 10 bases aligning to TRBD2. The junction had 4 bases not matched to a gene; V was cut back by 2 bases and J by 2 bases. The CDR3 has 15 residues. Germline V gives CDR1 SGDLS, CDR2 YYNGEE. The CDR3 DNA reads as TGTGCCAGCAGCGTCGGACTAGCGGACGCCTACGAGCAGTACTTC. Residues: CASSVGLADAYEQYF.

The chain carries TRBV27 and TRBJ2-1, with D possibly being TRBD1 (6 bases). V shed 3 bases and J shed 10 bases, with 16 bases lying between them. The CDR3 runs to 14 residues. Germline V gene sequence: CDR1 MNHEY, CDR2 SMNVEV (reference sequence). The CDR3 spells CASSFSVRGKEQFF. The CDR3 bases are TGTGCCAGCAGTTTTTCGGTCAGGGGTAAAGAGCAGTTCTTC.

This clonotype was counted many times. V is TRBV12-3 or TRBV12-4 and J is TRBJ2-1, with 7 positions matching TRBD2. The CDR3 totals 16 residues. Unmatched junction bases numbered 11, after V lost 5 bases and J lost 4 bases. The CDR3 nucleotides read TGTGCCAGCAGTCCCTCGCGTGGCGGGGGATACAATGAGCAGTTCTTC. It translates to CASSPSRGGGYNEQFF.

This chain links TRBV28 with TRBJ2-7, with D perhaps matching TRBD2 (6 bases). Germline V gives CDR1 MDHEN, CDR2 SYDVKM. Trimming left V 7 bases short and J 6 bases short, with 13 bases between. The length of the CDR3 is 12 residues. For the CDR3, the DNA is TGTGCCAGCATGTGGGGGGTTGGCGAGCAGTACTTC. Its protein product is CASMWGVGEQYF.

This clonotype was counted between two and nine times. V and J are TRBV20-1 and TRBJ2-5, with D unclear. Trimming took 0 bases from V and 4 from J, leaving 12 bases between them. Germline CDR1 and CDR2: DFQATT and SNEGSKA (reference sequence). The CDR3 is 14 amino acids. In DNA form, the CDR3 reads TGCAGTGCTAGAGATTTAGGTAGTACAGAGACCCAGTACTTC. It specifies CSARDLGSTETQYF.

The J gene is TRBJ2-1, the V gene TRBV6-6; TRBD1 agrees at 10 bases. The V segment lost 6 bases and the J segment 6 bases; nucleotides outside the gene matches: 11. The CDR3 has 16 residues. Germline V gene sequence: CDR1 MNHNY, CDR2 SVGAGI (reference sequence). CDR3 protein: CASSPDPDRGLNEQFF. The CDR3 DNA reads TGTGCCAGCAGCCCAGACCCCGACAGGGGGCTCAATGAGCAGTTCTTC.

This clonotype has ten or more counts. The chain has TRBV6-1 and TRBJ2-3; D is uncertain. The CDR3 consists of 15 residues. V lost 0 bases to trimming and J lost 4 bases, with 11 bases between them. The germline gives CDR1 MNHNS, CDR2 SASEGT. This CDR3 is CASSEAQGTADTQYF. CDR3 nucleotides: TGTGCCAGCAGTGAAGCCCAAGGCACGGCAGATACGCAGTATTTT.

The V call is TRBV5-1, the J call TRBJ2-2; 7 nucleotides agree with TRBD2. Per the germline V gene, CDR1 is SGHRS and CDR2 is YFSETQ. After removal of 0 bases from V and 7 bases from J, the junction contained 6 bases not matched to a gene. The CDR3 has 15 residues. CDR3 nucleotides: TGCGCCAGCAGCTTGGCGACGGGAGGCGGCGGGGAGCTGTTTTTT. It codes for CASSLATGGGGELFF.

This sequence joins TRBV7-2 and TRBJ2-2; 8 nucleotides align to TRBD1. This CDR3 contains 13 residues. Germline CDR1 and CDR2: SGHTA and FQGNSA. J lost 7 bases, V lost 7 bases, and 5 bases had no gene match. CDR3 sequence (DNA): TGTGCCAGCATCCAGGGGGCGGTCGGGGAGCTGTTTTTT. Translated, it gives CASIQGAVGELFF.

The rearrangement uses TRBV12-3 or TRBV12-4 and TRBJ1-1; D gene ambiguous. CDR3 length: 13 residues. V was clipped by 5 bases and J by 3 bases, with 10 bases between them. CDR3 DNA: TGTGCCAGCAGTGTTGGGGAGGACACTGAAGCTTTCTTT. It translates to CASSVGEDTEAFF.

The J gene is TRBJ2-4, the V gene TRBV29-1, with 7 bases fitting TRBD1. The better agreement between TRBJ2-7 and the DNA end casts doubt on the J call. CDR1 is SQVTM and CDR2 is ANQGSEA in the germline V gene. The CDR3 extends over 12 amino acids. Here the CDR3 reads CSVGQGSDEQYF. CDR3 nucleotide sequence: TGCAGCGTTGGACAGGGATCGGACGAGCAGTACTTC.

V usage is TRBV7-9 and J usage is TRBJ2-6; D gene ambiguous. V was trimmed by 6 bases and J by 0 bases, leaving 9 bases between them. The CDR3 extends over 15 amino acids. Germline CDR1 reads SEHNR; CDR2 reads FQNEAQ (reference sequence). In nucleotides, the CDR3 is TGTGCCAGCAGTAATACAATCTCTGGGGCCAACGTCCTGACTTTC. Its protein product is CASSNTISGANVLTF.

The chain employs TRBV6-1 and TRBJ2-1; no reliable D call. The CDR3 has 15 residues. CDR1 and CDR2 (germline): MNHNS, SASEGT. V was pared by 5 bases and J by 4 bases, with 15 bases between. This chain's CDR3 is CASSRSANQYNEQFF. In DNA form, the CDR3 reads TGTGCCAGCAGTCGAAGCGCAAACCAATACAATGAGCAGTTCTTC.

The gene calls are TRBV5-1 and TRBJ2-1; perhaps D is TRBD1 or TRBD2 (5 bases each). V was pared by 0 bases and J by 4 bases, with 11 bases between. The CDR3 consists of 15 residues. Germline CDR1 SGHRS, CDR2 YFSETQ. CDR3 sequence (DNA): TGCGCCAGCAGCTTGGCCGGGGCCCAGTACAATGAGCAGTTCTTC. Translating gives CASSLAGAQYNEQFF.

In its sample, this clonotype was seen a few times. V usage is TRBV7-9 and J usage is TRBJ2-1, with D unresolved. There are 14 residues in the CDR3. Trimming left V 5 bases short and J 7 bases short, with 15 bases between. Germline lookup yields CDR1 SEHNR and CDR2 FQNEAQ (reference sequence). The CDR3 coding sequence is TGTGCCAGCAGCGCCGCTTGGGGATGGAATGAGCAGTTCTTC. Translating gives CASSAAWGWNEQFF.

V usage is TRBV4-3 and J usage is TRBJ1-1; D ambiguous. CDR1 LGHNA and CDR2 YSLEER come from the germline V gene. Trimming pared 0 bases from V and 0 bases from J, leaving 5 bases between. The CDR3 is made up of 14 amino acids. CDR3 nucleotide sequence: TGCGCCAGCAGCCAAGATGGGATGAACACTGAAGCTTTCTTT. Protein sequence: CASSQDGMNTEAFF.

The V call is TRBV11-2, the J call TRBJ2-5, with TRBD1 identical over 8 bases. The CDR3 contains 14 residues. Germline assignment: CDR1 SGHAT and CDR2 FQNNGV. The V segment lost 3 bases and the J segment 6 bases; nucleotides outside the gene matches: 6. CDR3 sequence reads: CASSLDRVLQTQYF. In DNA form, the CDR3 reads TGTGCCAGCAGCTTGGACAGGGTATTACAGACCCAGTACTTC.

V is TRBV7-6 and J is TRBJ2-5; TRBD2 aligns across 9 bases. V trimming: 0 bases; J trimming: 2 bases; junction bases outside the gene matches: 4. From germline, CDR1 is SGHVS and CDR2 FNYEAQ. This CDR3 spans 16 amino acids. Here the CDR3 reads CASSLARLAGQETQYF. Written as DNA, the CDR3 is TGTGCCAGCAGCTTAGCGCGTCTAGCGGGGCAAGAGACCCAGTACTTC.

This sequence joins TRBV24-1 and TRBJ2-1; D is uncertain. Trimming took 2 bases from V and 10 from J, leaving 5 bases between them. The CDR3 totals 11 residues. The germline V gene has CDR1 KGHDR and CDR2 SFDVKD. CDR3 DNA sequence: TGTGCCACCAGTGATTGGATGGAGCAGTTCTTC. Its translation: CATSDWMEQFF.

The chain uses TRBV13 and TRBJ1-1; 7 nucleotides line up with TRBD1. Germline CDR1 PRHDT, CDR2 FYEKMQ (reference sequence). The CDR3 extends over 14 amino acids. V was pared by 7 bases and J by 6 bases, with 11 bases of the junction left unmatched. CDR3 nucleotides: TGTGCCAGCACCCGCGGGACAGTCCCCGCTGAAGCTTTCTTT. Translation: CASTRGTVPAEAFF.

The chain employs TRBV20-1 and TRBJ2-1, with 15 bases matching TRBD2. The J segment lost 6 bases and the V segment lost 1 base, leaving 13 bases of the junction unmatched. The length of the CDR3 is 19 residues. Germline V gene sequence: CDR1 DFQATT, CDR2 SNEGSKA (reference sequence). CDR3 DNA: TGCAGTGCTAGAGGGCCCGGGACTAGCGGGGGGCGAGTATCCAATGAGCAGTTCTTC. This sequence encodes CSARGPGTSGGRVSNEQFF.

The chain carries TRBV6-5 and TRBJ1-1; TRBD1 is a possible D gene (5 bases). This CDR3 comprises 15 residues. The V gene's germline CDR1 is MNHEY and CDR2 SVGAGI. V shed 6 bases and J shed 2 bases, with 16 bases lying between them. The CDR3 DNA reads TGTGCCAGCAGCCTGGGGCAGACTAGAAACACTGAAGCTTTCTTT. As protein: CASSLGQTRNTEAFF.